The 30 T cell receptor beta chains given below trace back to one sample, sequenced in a study of CXCR3-negative and CXCR3-positive naive CD8 T cells. Whole-study findings and limits: When CXCR3-positive naive cells were set against CXCR3-negative naive cells, the former had more hydrophobic TRB CDR3s.

The antigens for these receptors are not known. Researchers prepared the TRB cDNA libraries using 5' RACE with UMI labels. Using the 5' RACE reads, TCRdb records one entry per CDR3 protein without DNA. The table for this sample gives approximately 100,000 distinct CDR3 sequences. Sequenced input: naive CXCR3+ CD8+ T cells from blood. Subset specified: CD45RO-CCR7+CD27+CD95- naive CD8+ T cells expressing CXCR3 (TNR3+). These receptors were collected from a human donor in good health. Some clones in this sample may be carry-over from other donors' samples.

The chain employs TRBV6-2 or TRBV6-3 and TRBJ2-1; TCRdb's assignment of TRBD1 cannot be checked, as there is no DNA. Germline assignment: CDR1 MNHEY and CDR2 SVGEGT. There are 13 residues in the CDR3. The chain's CDR3 is CASSYLGADEQFF.

The chain carries TRBV27 and TRBJ2-7; TCRdb indicates TRBD2, and absent DNA this call remains unverified. Germline assignment: CDR1 MNHEY and CDR2 SMNVEV (reference sequence). The CDR3 covers 14 residues. The CDR3 loop reads CASKTSGGSYEQYF.

This chain links TRBV20-1 with TRBJ2-1. The CDR3 is 13 amino acids. The germline CDR1 and CDR2 sequences are DFQATT and SNEGSKA (reference sequence). The CDR3 region is CSATEGPYNEQFF.

The chain uses TRBV19 and TRBJ1-5. CDR1 and CDR2 (germline): LNHDA, SQIVND (reference sequence). The CDR3 totals 15 residues. The CDR3 sequence: CASSIYRQGNQPQHF.

The chain has TRBV4-1 and TRBJ2-1; the TCRdb D gene call, TRBD2, has no DNA to confirm it. Germline loops: CDR1 MGHRA, CDR2 YSYEKL. The CDR3 runs 17 residues. The CDR3 reads CASSQDGLAGAYNEQFF.

J is TRBJ2-1 and V is TRBV4-1. Germline V gives CDR1 MGHRA, CDR2 YSYEKL. This CDR3 has 14 residues. The CDR3 sequence is CASSQRSSYNEQFF.

The chain uses TRBV12-3 or TRBV12-4 and TRBJ2-7; TCRdb returns TRBD1, unconfirmable since there is no DNA. The CDR3 covers 14 residues. CDR3 protein: CASSRRTVSYEQYF.

This chain links TRBV29-1 with TRBJ2-7; TCRdb indicates TRBD1, and absent DNA this call remains unverified. Germline V CDR1 and CDR2: SQVTM, ANQGSEA. The CDR3 has 12 amino acids. The CDR3 is CSVLQATYEQYF.

This chain joins TRBV6-6 and TRBJ1-5. This CDR3 region has 16 residues. Germline CDR1 MNHNY, CDR2 SVGAGI (reference sequence). The CDR3 region is CASSYDQNNPDQPQHF.

The genes are TRBV14 and TRBJ2-3; TCRdb lists TRBD2, though no DNA is available to test this call. The CDR3 has 14 amino acids. The germline V gene encodes CDR1 SGHDN and CDR2 FVKESK. The CDR3 protein is CASSQEGGTDTQYF.

The genes are TRBV6-2 or TRBV6-3 and TRBJ2-5; TCRdb lists TRBD2, though no DNA is available to test this call. The CDR3 sequence is 14 residues long. The V gene's germline CDR1 is MNHEY and CDR2 SVGEGT. The CDR3 loop reads CASSSPWGEETQYF.

The V and J genes are TRBV27 and TRBJ1-2; TCRdb indicates TRBD1, and absent DNA this call remains unverified. Germline-derived CDR1 and CDR2 are MNHEY and SMNVEV (reference sequence). The CDR3 contains 14 residues. The CDR3 sequence is CASSSRTGGVGYTF.

The chain combines TRBV28 with TRBJ2-6; the D gene TCRdb calls, TRBD1, cannot be checked with no DNA. Germline CDR1 and CDR2: MDHEN and SYDVKM. This CDR3 comprises 18 residues. This CDR3 reads CASSLPGTGGFGANVLTF.

The rearrangement uses TRBV7-9 and TRBJ2-5; the TRBD2 assignment by TCRdb is unverifiable without DNA. The germline gives CDR1 SEHNR, CDR2 FQNEAQ (reference sequence). This CDR3 has 15 residues. This CDR3 is CASSLVAARGETQYF. Variable domain in full (rest from reference TRBV7-9 and TRBJ2-5): DTGVSQNPRHKITKRGQNVTFRCDPISEHNRLYWYRQTLGQGPEFLTYFQNEAQLEKSRLLSDRFSAERPKGSFSTLEIQRTEQGDSAMYLCASSLVAARGETQYFGPGTRLLVL.

The genes are TRBV12-3 or TRBV12-4 and TRBJ2-1; without DNA, the TCRdb call of TRBD2 cannot be checked. The CDR3 totals 14 residues. The CDR3 is CASSQGVAATLQFF.

This rearrangement joins TRBV11-1 to TRBJ2-1; the TCRdb call, TRBD1, lacks DNA for checking. Per the germline V gene, CDR1 is SGHAT and CDR2 is FQDESV (reference sequence). The CDR3 totals 14 residues. CDR3: CASSLVLTTGEQFF.

This chain connects TRBV5-1 to TRBJ2-1. Germline CDR1 and CDR2: SGHRS and YFSETQ. The CDR3 covers 13 residues. The CDR3 protein is CASSLLGSNEQFF.

This chain uses TRBV20-1 with TRBJ2-7; there is no DNA to check the TCRdb D call of TRBD2. The CDR3 totals 18 residues. Looked up from germline, CDR1 is DFQATT and CDR2 is SNEGSKA (reference sequence). The CDR3 loop is CSASRPGTSVISSYEQYF.

J is TRBJ2-3 and V is TRBV28; there is no DNA to check the TCRdb D call of TRBD1. From germline, CDR1 is MDHEN and CDR2 SYDVKM. CDR3 length equals 16 residues. Here the CDR3 reads CASSPPDRGIPDTQYF.

The gene calls are TRBV5-5 and TRBJ2-4; as DNA is missing, the TRBD1 call by TCRdb cannot be tested. Germline loops: CDR1 SGHKS, CDR2 YYEKEE (reference sequence). The CDR3 sequence is 17 residues long. CDR3: CASSLATGARAKNIQYF.

The rearrangement joins TRBV7-9 to TRBJ2-2; TCRdb outputs TRBD2, but without DNA this stays unchecked. CDR3 size: 15 residues. Germline values: CDR1 SEHNR, CDR2 FQNEAQ (reference sequence). The CDR3 loop reads CASSPTGPLPGELFF. Looking up the rest from reference TRBV7-9 and TRBJ2-2 gives the full variable domain: DTGVSQNPRHKITKRGQNVTFRCDPISEHNRLYWYRQTLGQGPEFLTYFQNEAQLEKSRLLSDRFSAERPKGSFSTLEIQRTEQGDSAMYLCASSPTGPLPGELFFGEGSRLTVL.

V gene TRBV4-3 combines with J gene TRBJ2-5; there is no DNA to check the TCRdb D call of TRBD1. This CDR3 contains 16 residues. CDR1 LGHNA and CDR2 YSLEER come from the germline V gene. CDR3 loop: CASSLTAGTGSETQYF.

The chain has TRBV29-1 and TRBJ2-7; with no DNA, the TCRdb D assignment of TRBD1 cannot be verified. The CDR3 runs 13 residues. Germline CDR1 and CDR2: SQVTM and ANQGSEA. The CDR3 here is CSVHQGSSYEQYF.

The chain has TRBV6-4 and TRBJ2-3; TCRdb calls TRBD2, which cannot be checked without DNA. CDR1 MRHNA and CDR2 SNTAGT come from the germline V gene. This CDR3 is built from 16 residues. CDR3: CASSSSGTSAADTQYF.

The gene calls are TRBV6-5 and TRBJ2-7. This CDR3 is built from 14 residues. Germline V lookup: CDR1 MNHEY, CDR2 SVGAGI. The CDR3 sequence: CASSYSIVPYEQYF.

The chain recombines TRBV5-1 with TRBJ2-7; the TCRdb D gene call, TRBD1, has no DNA to confirm it. Germline V CDR1 and CDR2: SGHRS, YFSETQ. The CDR3 loop spans 14 amino acids. The CDR3 loop reads CASSRNRGTEEQYF. Drawing the rest from reference TRBV5-1 and TRBJ2-7, the complete variable domain is KAGVTQTPRYLIKTRGQQVTLSCSPISGHRSVSWYQQTPGQGLQFLFEYFSETQRNKGNFPGRFSGRQFSNSRSEMNVSTLELGDSALYLCASSRNRGTEEQYFGPGTRLTVT.

The rearrangement uses TRBV28 and TRBJ2-7; TCRdb's D call, TRBD2, is unchecked because there is no DNA. The germline V gene has CDR1 MDHEN and CDR2 SYDVKM. This CDR3 has 13 amino acids. CDR3 in amino acids: CASSLGTWDEQYF. The full variable domain, with the rest looked up from reference TRBV28 and TRBJ2-7, is DVKVTQSSRYLVKRTGEKVFLECVQDMDHENMFWYRQDPGLGLRLIYFSYDVKMKEKGDIPEGYSVSREKKERFSLILESASTNQTSMYLCASSLGTWDEQYFGPGTRLTVT.

The V gene is TRBV21-1, the J gene TRBJ2-5. TRBV21-1 is flagged as a pseudogene. This CDR3 spans 14 amino acids. The CDR3 sequence is CASSKVEYQETQYF.

J is TRBJ2-5 and V is TRBV3-1. The CDR3 is made up of 15 amino acids. Germline V CDR1 and CDR2: LGHDT, YNNKEL (reference sequence). CDR3 in amino acids: CASSQDLGSQETQYF.

V gene TRBV6-6 combines with J gene TRBJ2-3; as DNA is missing, the TRBD2 call by TCRdb cannot be tested. This CDR3 contains 14 residues. Germline assignment: CDR1 MNHNY and CDR2 SVGAGI (reference sequence). CDR3 sequence: CASSQTSKTDTQYF.